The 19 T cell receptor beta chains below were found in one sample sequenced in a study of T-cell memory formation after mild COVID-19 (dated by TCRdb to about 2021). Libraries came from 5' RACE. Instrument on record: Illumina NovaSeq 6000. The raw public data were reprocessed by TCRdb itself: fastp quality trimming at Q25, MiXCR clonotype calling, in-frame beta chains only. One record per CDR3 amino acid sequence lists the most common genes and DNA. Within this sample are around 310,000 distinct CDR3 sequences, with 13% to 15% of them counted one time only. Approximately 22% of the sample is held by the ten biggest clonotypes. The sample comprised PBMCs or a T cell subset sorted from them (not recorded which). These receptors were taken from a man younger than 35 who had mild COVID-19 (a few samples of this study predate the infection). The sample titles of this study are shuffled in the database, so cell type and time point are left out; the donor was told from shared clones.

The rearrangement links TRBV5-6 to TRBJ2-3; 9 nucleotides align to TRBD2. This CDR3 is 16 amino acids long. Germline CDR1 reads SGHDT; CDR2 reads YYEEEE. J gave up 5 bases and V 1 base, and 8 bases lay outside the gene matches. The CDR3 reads CASSLFRRGGRDTQYF. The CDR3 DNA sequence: TGTGCCAGCAGCTTGTTTCGGCGGGGGGGCCGAGATACGCAGTATTTT.

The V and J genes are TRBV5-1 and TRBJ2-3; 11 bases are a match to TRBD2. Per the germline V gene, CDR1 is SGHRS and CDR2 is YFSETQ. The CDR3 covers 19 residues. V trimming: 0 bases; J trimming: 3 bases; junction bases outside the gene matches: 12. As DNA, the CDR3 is TGCGCCAGCAGCTTGGATTTAGCGGGGGGGCCCGGTCGTACAGATACGCAGTATTTT. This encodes CASSLDLAGGPGRTDTQYF.

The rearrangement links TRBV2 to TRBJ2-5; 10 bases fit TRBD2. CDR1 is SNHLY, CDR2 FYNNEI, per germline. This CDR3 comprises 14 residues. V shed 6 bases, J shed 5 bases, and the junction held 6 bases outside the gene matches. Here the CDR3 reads CASRKLAGAETQYF. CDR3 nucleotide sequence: TGTGCCAGCAGGAAGCTAGCGGGGGCGGAGACCCAGTACTTC. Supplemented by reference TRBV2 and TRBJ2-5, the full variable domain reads EPEVTQTPSHQVTQMGQEVILRCVPISNHLYFYWYRQILGQKVEFLVSFYNNEISEKSEIFDDQFSVERPDGSNFTLKIRSTKLEDSAMYFCASRKLAGAETQYFGPGTRLLVL.

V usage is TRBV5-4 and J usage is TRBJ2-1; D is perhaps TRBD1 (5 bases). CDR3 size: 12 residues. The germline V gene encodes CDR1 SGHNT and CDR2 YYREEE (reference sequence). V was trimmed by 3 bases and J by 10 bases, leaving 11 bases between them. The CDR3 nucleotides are TGTGCCAGCAGCTGGGGCCCAGGGGAGCAGTTCTTC. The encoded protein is CASSWGPGEQFF. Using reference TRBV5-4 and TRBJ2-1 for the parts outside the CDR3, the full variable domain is ETGVTQSPTHLIKTRGQQVTLRCSSQSGHNTVSWYQQALGQGPQFIFQYYREEENGRGNFPPRFSGLQFPNYSSELNVNALELDDSALYLCASSWGPGEQFFGPGTRLTVL.

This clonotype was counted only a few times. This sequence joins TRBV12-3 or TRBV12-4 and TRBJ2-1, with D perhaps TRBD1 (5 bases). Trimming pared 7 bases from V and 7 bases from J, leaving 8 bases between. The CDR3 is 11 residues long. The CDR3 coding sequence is TGTGCCAGCACCCAGGGTAATGAGCAGTTCTTC. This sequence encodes CASTQGNEQFF.

The CDR3 loop reads CASSLVPIRRQYF. DNA of the CDR3: TGCGCCAGCAGCTTGGTGCCTATTAGGAGGCAGTATTTT. The V and J genes are TRBV5-1 and TRBJ2-3; D not certain. Trimming shortened V by 0 bases and J by 11 bases, and 13 bases separated the two germline ends. This CDR3 is built from 13 residues. Germline V lookup: CDR1 SGHRS, CDR2 YFSETQ.

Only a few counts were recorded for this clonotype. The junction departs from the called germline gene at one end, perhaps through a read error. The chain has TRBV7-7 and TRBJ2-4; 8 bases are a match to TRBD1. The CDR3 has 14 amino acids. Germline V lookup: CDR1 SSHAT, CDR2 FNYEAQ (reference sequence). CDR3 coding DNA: TGTGCTAGCAGCTCAGACAGGGGCCAAAACATTCAGTACTTC. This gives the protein CASSSDRGQNIQYF. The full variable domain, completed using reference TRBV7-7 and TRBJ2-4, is GAGVSQSPRYKVTKRGQDVTLRCDPISSHATLYWYQQALGQGPEFLTYFNYEAQPDKSGLPSDRFSAERPEGSISTLTIQRTEQRDSAMYRCASSSDRGQNIQYFGAGTRLSVL.

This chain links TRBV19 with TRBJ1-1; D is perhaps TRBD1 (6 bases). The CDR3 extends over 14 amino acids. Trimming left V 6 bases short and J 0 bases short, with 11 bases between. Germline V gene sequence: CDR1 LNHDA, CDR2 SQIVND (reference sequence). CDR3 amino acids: CASRDSDMNTEAFF. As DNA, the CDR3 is TGTGCCAGTAGGGACAGCGACATGAACACTGAAGCTTTCTTT.

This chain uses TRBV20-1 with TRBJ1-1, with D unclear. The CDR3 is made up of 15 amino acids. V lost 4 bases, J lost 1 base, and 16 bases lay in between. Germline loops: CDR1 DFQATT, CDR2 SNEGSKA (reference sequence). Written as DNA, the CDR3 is TGCAGTGCTAACTTAGGCGGCCATGGGAACACTGAAGCTTTCTTT. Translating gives CSANLGGHGNTEAFF.

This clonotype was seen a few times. As DNA, the CDR3 is TGTGCCAGCAGCCGCCTAGAGACCCAGTACTTC. Translating gives CASSRLETQYF. This chain uses TRBV7-8 with TRBJ2-5; no clear D. V gave up 5 bases and J gave up 4 bases, with 5 bases separating them. Germline lookup yields CDR1 SGHVS and CDR2 FQNEAQ. The CDR3 sequence is 11 residues long.

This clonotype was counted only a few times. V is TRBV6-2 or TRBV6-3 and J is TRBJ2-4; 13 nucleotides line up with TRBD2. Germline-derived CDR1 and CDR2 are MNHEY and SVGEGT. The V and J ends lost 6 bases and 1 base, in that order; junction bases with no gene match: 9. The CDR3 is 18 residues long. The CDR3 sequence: CASSQLAGGRRAKNIQYF. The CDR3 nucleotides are TGTGCCAGCAGCCAACTAGCGGGGGGGCGTCGGGCCAAAAACATTCAGTACTTC.

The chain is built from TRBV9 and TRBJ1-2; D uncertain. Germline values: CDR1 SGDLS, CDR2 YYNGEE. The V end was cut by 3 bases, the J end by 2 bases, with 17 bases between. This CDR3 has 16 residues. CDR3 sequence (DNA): TGTGCCAGCAGCGACCCCACCGACGGGTTAAACTATGGCTACACCTTC. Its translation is CASSDPTDGLNYGYTF.

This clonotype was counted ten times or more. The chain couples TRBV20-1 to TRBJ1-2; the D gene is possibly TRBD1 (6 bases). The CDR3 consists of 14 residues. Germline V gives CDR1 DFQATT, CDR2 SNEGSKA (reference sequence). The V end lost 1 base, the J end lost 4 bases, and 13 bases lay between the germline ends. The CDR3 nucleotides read TGCAGTGCTAGAGTCCCAGGGGCCTCCTATGGCTACACCTTC. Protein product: CSARVPGASYGYTF.

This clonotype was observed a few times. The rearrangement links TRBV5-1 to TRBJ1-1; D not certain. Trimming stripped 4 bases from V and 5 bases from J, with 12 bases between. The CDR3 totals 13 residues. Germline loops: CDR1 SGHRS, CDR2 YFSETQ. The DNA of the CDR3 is TGCGCCAGCAGCGGGGAATTAGGGACTGAAGCTTTCTTT. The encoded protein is CASSGELGTEAFF.

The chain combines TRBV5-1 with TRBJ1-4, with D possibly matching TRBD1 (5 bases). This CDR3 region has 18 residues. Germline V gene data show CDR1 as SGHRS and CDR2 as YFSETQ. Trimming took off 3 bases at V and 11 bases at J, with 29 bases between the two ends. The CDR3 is CASSSLVGEDSRGKKLFF. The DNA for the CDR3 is TGCGCCAGCAGCTCCTTGGTTGGGGAAGACAGCCGTGGAAAGAAACTGTTTTTT.

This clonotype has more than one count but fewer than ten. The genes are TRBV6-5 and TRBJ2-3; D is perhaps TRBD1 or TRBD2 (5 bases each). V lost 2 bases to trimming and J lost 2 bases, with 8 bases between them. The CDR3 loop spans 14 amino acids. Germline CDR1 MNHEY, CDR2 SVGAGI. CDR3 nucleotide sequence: TGTGCCAGCAGTTACGGGGGAACCACAGATACGCAGTATTTT. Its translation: CASSYGGTTDTQYF.

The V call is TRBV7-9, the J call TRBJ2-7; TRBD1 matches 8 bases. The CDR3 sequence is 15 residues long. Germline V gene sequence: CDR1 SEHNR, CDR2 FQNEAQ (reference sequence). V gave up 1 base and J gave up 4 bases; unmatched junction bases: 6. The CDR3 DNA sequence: TGTGCCAGCAGCTTAGAGTTAGGGGACAGGTACGAGCAGTACGTC. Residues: CASSLELGDRYEQYV.

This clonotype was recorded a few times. CDR3 coding DNA: TGTGCCAGCAGCTTGCAGGCCGGGACAGGGGACAATGAGCAGTTCTTC. It yields the protein CASSLQAGTGDNEQFF. J is TRBJ2-1 and V is TRBV5-5, with 10 bases identical to TRBD1. Trimming removed 1 base from V and 5 bases from J; junction bases left unmatched: 6. Germline V gene lookup returns CDR1 SGHKS and CDR2 YYEKEE (reference sequence). The CDR3 is 16 amino acids.

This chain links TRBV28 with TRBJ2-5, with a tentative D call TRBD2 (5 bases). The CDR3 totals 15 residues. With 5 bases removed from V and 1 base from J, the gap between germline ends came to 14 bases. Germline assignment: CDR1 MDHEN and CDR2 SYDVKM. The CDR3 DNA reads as TGTGCCAGCAGTCCCCGGGGAAACCTCCAAGAGACCCAGTACTTC. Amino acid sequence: CASSPRGNLQETQYF.